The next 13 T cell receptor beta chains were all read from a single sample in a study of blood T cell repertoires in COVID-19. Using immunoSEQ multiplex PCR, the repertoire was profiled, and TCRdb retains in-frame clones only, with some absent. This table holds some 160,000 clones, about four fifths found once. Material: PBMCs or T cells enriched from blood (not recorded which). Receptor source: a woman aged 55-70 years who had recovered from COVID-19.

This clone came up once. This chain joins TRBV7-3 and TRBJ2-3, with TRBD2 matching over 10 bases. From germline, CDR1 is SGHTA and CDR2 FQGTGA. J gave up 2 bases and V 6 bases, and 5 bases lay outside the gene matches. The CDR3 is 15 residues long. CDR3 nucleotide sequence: TGTGCCAGCAGTTTAGCGGGGGGATCCACAGATACGCAGTATTTT. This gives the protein CASSLAGGSTDTQYF.

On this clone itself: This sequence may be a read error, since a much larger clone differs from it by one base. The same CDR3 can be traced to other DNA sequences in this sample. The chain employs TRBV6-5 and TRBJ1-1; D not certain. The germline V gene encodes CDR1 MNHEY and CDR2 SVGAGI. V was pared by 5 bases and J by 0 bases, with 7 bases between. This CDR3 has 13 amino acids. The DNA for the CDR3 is TGTGCCAGCAGTCCGGGGATGAACACTGAAGCTTTCTTT. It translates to CASSPGMNTEAFF.

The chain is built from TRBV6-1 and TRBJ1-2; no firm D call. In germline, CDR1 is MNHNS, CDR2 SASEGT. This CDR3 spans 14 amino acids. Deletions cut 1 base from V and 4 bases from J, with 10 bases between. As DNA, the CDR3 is TGTGCCAGCAGTGAAGGGCTTCTCTCCTATGGCTACACCTTC. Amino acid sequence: CASSEGLLSYGYTF.

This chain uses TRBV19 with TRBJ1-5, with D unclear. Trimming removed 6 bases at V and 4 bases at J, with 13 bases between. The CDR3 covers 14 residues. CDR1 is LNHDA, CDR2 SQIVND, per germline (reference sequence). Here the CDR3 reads CASRLRELNQPQHF. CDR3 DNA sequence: TGTGCCAGTAGACTCCGGGAGCTAAATCAGCCCCAGCATTTT.

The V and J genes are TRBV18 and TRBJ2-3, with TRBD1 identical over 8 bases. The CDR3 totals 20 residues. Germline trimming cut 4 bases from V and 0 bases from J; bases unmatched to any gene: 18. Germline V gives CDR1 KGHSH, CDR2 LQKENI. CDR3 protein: CASSRGLSRTGSGSTDTQYF. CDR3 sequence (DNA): TGTGCCAGCTCACGGGGACTCTCGCGGACAGGGTCGGGTAGCACAGATACGCAGTATTTT.

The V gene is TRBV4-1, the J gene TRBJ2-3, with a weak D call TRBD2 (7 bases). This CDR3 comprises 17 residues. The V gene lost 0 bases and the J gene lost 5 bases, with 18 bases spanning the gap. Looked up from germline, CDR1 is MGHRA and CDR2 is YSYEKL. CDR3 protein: CASSQDRGGGQRDTQYF. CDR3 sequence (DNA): TGCGCCAGCAGCCAAGATCGAGGGGGGGGGCAGCGAGATACGCAGTATTTT.

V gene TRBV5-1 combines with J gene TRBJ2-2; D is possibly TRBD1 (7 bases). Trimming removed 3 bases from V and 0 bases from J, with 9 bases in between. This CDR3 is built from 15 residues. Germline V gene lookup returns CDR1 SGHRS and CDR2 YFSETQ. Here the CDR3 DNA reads TGCGCCAGCAGCTCAGGGGGGACGAACACCGGGGAGCTGTTTTTT. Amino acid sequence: CASSSGGTNTGELFF.

Here the CDR3 DNA reads TGTGCCACCAGTGATTCCGGACTCCGAGATACGCAGTATTTT. Its translation: CATSDSGLRDTQYF. V usage is TRBV24-1 and J usage is TRBJ2-3, with D perhaps matching TRBD2 (5 bases). The V gene's germline CDR1 is KGHDR and CDR2 SFDVKD. CDR3 size: 14 residues. Trimming took off 2 bases at V and 5 bases at J, with 10 bases between the two ends.

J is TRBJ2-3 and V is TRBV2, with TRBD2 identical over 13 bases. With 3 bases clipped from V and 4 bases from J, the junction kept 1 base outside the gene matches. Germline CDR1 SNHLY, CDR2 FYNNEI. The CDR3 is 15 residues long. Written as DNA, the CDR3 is TGTGCCAGCAGTGACACTAGCGGGGGGGCAGATACGCAGTATTTT. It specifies CASSDTSGGADTQYF.

In nucleotides, the CDR3 is TGTGCCAGCCAAAAGGGGGGGAAGGGCAATCAGCCCCAGCATTTT. It is translated as CASQKGGKGNQPQHF. The chain carries TRBV19 and TRBJ1-5; maybe TRBD1 (6 bases). CDR1 and CDR2 (germline): LNHDA, SQIVND (reference sequence). CDR3 length: 15 amino acids. V lost 9 bases and J lost 2, with 17 bases in between.

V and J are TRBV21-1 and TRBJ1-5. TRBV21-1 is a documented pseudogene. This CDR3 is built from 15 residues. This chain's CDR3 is CASSGSRSSNQPQHF. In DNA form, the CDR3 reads TGTGCCAGCAGCGGTAGTAGGAGTAGCAATCAGCCCCAGCATTTT.

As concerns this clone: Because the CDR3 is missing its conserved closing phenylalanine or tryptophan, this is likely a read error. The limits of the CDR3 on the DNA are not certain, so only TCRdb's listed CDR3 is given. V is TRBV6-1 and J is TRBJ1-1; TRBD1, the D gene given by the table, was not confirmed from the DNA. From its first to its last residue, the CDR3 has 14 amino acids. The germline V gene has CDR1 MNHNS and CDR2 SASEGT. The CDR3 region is CASSDLEGAHYLPL.

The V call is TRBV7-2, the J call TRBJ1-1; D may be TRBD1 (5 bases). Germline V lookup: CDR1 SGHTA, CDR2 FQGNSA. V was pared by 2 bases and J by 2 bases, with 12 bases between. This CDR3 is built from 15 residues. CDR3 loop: CASSLQGKGNTEAFF. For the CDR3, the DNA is TGTGCCAGCAGCTTACAGGGAAAGGGCAACACTGAAGCTTTCTTT.